The rows below give T cell receptor beta chains drawn from one sample of a study of Tregs in tolerant kidney transplant recipients. Method: immunoSEQ multiplex PCR; TCRdb's copy keeps in-frame clones and lacks some. The sample includes 200,000 to 300,000 clones, approximately 83% of them seen just once. The specimen was CD4+ T cells from blood. The receptor set was obtained from a human donor in good health. Each CDR3 is given with its conserved first and last residue. The D gene is left open where the match is weak. Clone size appears in some rows only: once, few, many, or a class for an expanded clone.

clone_size cdr3_length j_call v_call d_call cdr3_nt cdr3_aa
- 13 TRBJ1-2 TRBV19 - TGTGCCAGTAGTATGAGGTCAGAGAATGGCTACACCTTC CASSMRSENGYTF
- 15 TRBJ2-5 TRBV15 TRBD1 TGTGCCACCAGCACCTGGGACAGAGCAGAGGAGACCCAGTACTTC CATSTWDRAEETQYF
- 17 TRBJ2-5 TRBV12-5 TRBD2 TGTGCTAGTGGTTTGGGGCAGCTTGCGGGGGGACAAGAGACCCAGTACTTC CASGLGQLAGGQETQYF
few 11 TRBJ2-7 TRBV11-1 - TGTGCCAGCAGCCACTCCTACGAGCAGTACTTC CASSHSYEQYF
- 13 TRBJ2-1 TRBV9 - TGTGCCAGCAGCGTAGGGACCTACAATGAGCAGTTCTTC CASSVGTYNEQFF
- 16 TRBJ1-4 TRBV6-6 TRBD1 TGTGCCAGCAGTTATGGGACAGGGGCATTGAACGAAAAACTGTTTTTT CASSYGTGALNEKLFF
- 15 TRBJ2-3 TRBV18 - TGTGCCAGCTCACCGACAGGCTCCGTGACAGATACGCAGTATTTT CASSPTGSVTDTQYF
- 16 TRBJ1-5 TRBV19 TRBD1 TGTGCCAGTAGTACCTCTGGAACAGGGGTGAATCAGCCCCAGCATTTT CASSTSGTGVNQPQHF
- 17 TRBJ2-3 TRBV5-8 - TGTGCCAGCAGCCCGCCCCTTACTACCCTGACGCCAGATACGCAGTATTTT CASSPPLTTLTPDTQYF
- 14 TRBJ1-5 TRBV19 - TGTGCCAGTAGTCCCCACCCCCTGGACCAGCCCCAGCATTTT CASSPHPLDQPQHF